These T cell receptor beta chains were read from a single sample in a study of T cells in Graves' hyperthyroidism and ophthalmopathy. MiXCR, run by TCRdb on the multiplex PCR reads, gives a single entry per CDR3 protein. The repertoire consists of 550,000 to 650,000 distinct CDR3 sequences, with 14% occurring once and the leading ten covering 14%. Sequencing was done on a sample of blood. The receptors originated from a middle-aged woman with Graves' hyperthyroidism. The CDR3 runs from the conserved cysteine through the conserved F or W. The order of the fields is V gene, J gene, clone size, D gene, CDR3 protein, CDR3 DNA. D genes are given only for firm matches. Part of the rows lack a size; the others show once, few, many or a class for expanded clones.

>TRBV20-1|TRBJ2-3|few|TRBD1
CSAKGTANTDTQYF
TGCAGTGCTAAAGGGACAGCGAACACAGATACGCAGTATTTT
>TRBV2|TRBJ2-1|many|TRBD2
CASRGGLAENNEQFF
TGTGCCAGCAGGGGAGGACTAGCGGAAAACAATGAGCAGTTCTTC
>TRBV20-1|TRBJ2-4|NA|TRBD2
CSARDGSGTKNIQYF
TGCAGTGCTAGAGATGGAAGCGGGACCAAAAACATTCAGTACTTC
>TRBV19|TRBJ2-5|NA|NA
CASSNRYQETQYF
TGTGCCAGTAGTAACAGGTACCAAGAGACCCAGTACTTC
>TRBV30|TRBJ1-5|many|TRBD1
CAWRQTGVGNQPQHF
TGTGCCTGGAGGCAGACAGGGGTTGGCAATCAGCCCCAGCATTTT
>TRBV9|TRBJ2-7|many|TRBD2
CASSQTGTSGYEQYF
TGTGCCAGCAGCCAGACAGGGACTAGCGGATACGAGCAGTACTTC
>TRBV20-1|TRBJ2-3|many|NA
CSGDSRGGVDTQYF
TGCAGTGGGGACTCTCGGGGTGGAGTAGATACGCAGTATTTT
>TRBV9|TRBJ2-1|few|TRBD2
CASSVAGGEDEQFF
TGTGCCAGCAGCGTAGCGGGAGGGGAGGATGAGCAGTTCTTC
>TRBV2|TRBJ1-5|many|NA
CASSGATGQQPQHF
TGTGCCAGCAGTGGGGCCACGGGGCAACAGCCCCAGCATTTT
>TRBV6-1|TRBJ2-7|NA|NA
CASSEVVQGINEQYF
TGTGCCAGCAGTGAAGTCGTACAGGGAATTAACGAGCAGTACTTC
>TRBV3-1|TRBJ2-1|NA|NA
CASSPKVGQGTYNEQFF
TGTGCCAGCAGCCCTAAAGTAGGGCAGGGAACCTACAATGAGCAGTTCTTC
>TRBV3-1|TRBJ1-2|many|NA
CASSPGPASNYGYTF
TGTGCCAGCAGCCCTGGACCAGCCTCTAACTATGGCTACACCTTC
>TRBV5-1|TRBJ2-2|NA|NA
CASTKTVNTGELFF
TGCGCCAGCACAAAGACAGTGAACACCGGGGAGCTGTTTTTT
>TRBV6-2/TRBV6-3|TRBJ1-5|NA|NA
CVTSLDGGRNQPQHF
TGTGTCACGTCATTGGATGGGGGACGCAATCAGCCCCAGCATTTT
>TRBV5-1|TRBJ1-2|NA|NA
CASSLAGAGEANYGYTF
TGCGCCAGCAGCTTGGCAGGGGCGGGTGAGGCTAACTATGGCTACACCTTC
>TRBV5-1|TRBJ2-5|NA|TRBD1
CASSLEQGARETQYF
TGCGCCAGCAGCTTGGAGCAGGGGGCGCGGGAGACCCAGTACTTC
>TRBV7-9|TRBJ2-1|many|NA
CASSLDQSSYNEQFF
TGTGCCAGCAGCTTAGACCAGAGCTCCTACAATGAGCAGTTCTTC
>TRBV19|TRBJ2-7|NA|NA
CASSPFGVPPPFEQYF
TGTGCCAGTAGTCCCTTCGGGGTCCCCCCCCCCTTCGAGCAGTACTTC
>TRBV5-1|TRBJ2-7|many|NA
CASSKGSSYEQYF
TGCGCCAGCAGTAAGGGGAGCTCCTACGAGCAGTACTTC
>TRBV15|TRBJ2-7|many|NA
CATSRVPAGTEQYF
TGTGCCACCAGCAGAGTTCCTGCGGGGACCGAGCAGTACTTC
>TRBV5-1|TRBJ2-7|NA|NA
CASSLGVGASYEQYF
TGCGCCAGCAGCTTAGGAGTAGGGGCTTCCTACGAGCAGTACTTC
>TRBV18|TRBJ2-5|many|NA
CASSYGLQETQYF
TGTGCCAGCTCGTACGGGTTACAAGAGACCCAGTACTTC
>TRBV6-6|TRBJ1-5|many|NA
CASSYSSGHNQPQHF
TGTGCCAGCAGTTACTCGAGCGGGCACAATCAGCCCCAGCATTTT
>TRBV9|TRBJ2-7|NA|NA
CASSVAQHYEQYF
TGTGCCAGCAGCGTAGCACAGCACTACGAGCAGTACTTC
>TRBV29-1|TRBJ2-3|few|NA
CSVDWGFADTQYF
TGCAGCGTTGATTGGGGTTTCGCAGATACGCAGTATTTT
>TRBV10-3|TRBJ2-7|many|NA
CAISESTQLYEQYF
TGTGCCATCAGTGAGTCTACCCAACTTTACGAGCAGTACTTC
>TRBV30|TRBJ1-1|many|NA
CAWSALLGTEAFF
TGTGCCTGGAGTGCCCTCCTAGGGACTGAAGCTTTCTTT
>TRBV6-5|TRBJ1-1|many|NA
CASSYSSRQRTEAFF
TGTGCCAGCAGTTACTCGAGCCGTCAACGAACTGAAGCTTTCTTT
>TRBV20-1|TRBJ2-5|few|TRBD2
CSATPFEGGHETQHF
TGCAGTGCCACCCCGTTTGAGGGAGGGCACGAGACCCAGCACTTC
>TRBV20-1|TRBJ2-7|NA|TRBD2
CSAQDPRLAHYEQYF
TGCAGTGCTCAAGATCCGAGACTAGCTCACTACGAGCAGTACTTC
>TRBV29-1|TRBJ1-1|NA|NA
CSVVSPENTEAFF
TGCAGCGTTGTCTCCCCGGAGAACACTGAAGCTTTCTTT
>TRBV2|TRBJ1-4|many|NA
CASSVVRANEKLFF
TGTGCCAGCAGTGTGGTCAGGGCCAATGAAAAACTGTTTTTT
>TRBV19|TRBJ2-2|many|NA
CATQDPGSKGRTGELFF
TGTGCCACCCAGGATCCAGGGAGTAAAGGGCGTACCGGGGAGCTGTTTTTT
>TRBV28|TRBJ1-2|few|NA
CASRERLYGYTF
TGTGCCAGCAGGGAGAGGCTCTATGGCTACACCTTC
>TRBV19|TRBJ2-7|NA|TRBD2
CASSISGRHNEQYF
TGTGCCAGTAGTATAAGCGGGAGGCATAATGAGCAGTACTTC
>TRBV12-3/TRBV12-4|TRBJ2-7|many|TRBD2
CASSLAIAGEEEQYF
TGTGCCAGCAGTTTAGCCATAGCGGGAGAAGAGGAGCAGTACTTC
>TRBV10-3|TRBJ2-1|many|TRBD1
CAISGSIGQGLSYNEQFF
TGTGCCATCAGTGGCTCAATAGGACAGGGCTTATCCTACAATGAGCAGTTCTTC
>TRBV5-1|TRBJ2-2|many|TRBD1
CASSFDRGSGELFF
TGCGCCAGCAGCTTCGACAGGGGGTCCGGGGAGCTGTTTTTT
>TRBV2|TRBJ2-3|many|NA
CASRSFNGGPSTDTQYF
TGTGCCAGCAGATCCTTCAACGGAGGTCCTAGCACAGATACGCAGTATTTT
>TRBV5-1|TRBJ1-1|many|TRBD1
CASSLIGTGVLNTEAFF
TGCGCCAGCAGCTTGATTGGGACAGGGGTATTGAACACTGAAGCTTTCTTT
>TRBV5-1|TRBJ2-3|many|NA
CASSFDGSYTDTQYF
TGCGCCAGCAGCTTTGACGGCAGCTACACAGATACGCAGTATTTT
>TRBV7-9|TRBJ2-1|NA|TRBD2
CASSPGREKNEQFF
TGTGCCAGCAGCCCGGGGCGGGAGAAGAACGAGCAGTTCTTC
>TRBV2|TRBJ2-3|many|TRBD2
CASSEIGTSGIWSTDTQYF
TGTGCCAGCAGTGAAATAGGGACTAGCGGGATTTGGAGCACAGATACGCAGTATTTT
>TRBV6-5|TRBJ1-1|NA|TRBD1
CASSYSRGGVTEAFF
TGTGCCAGCAGTTACTCCAGAGGGGGCGTCACTGAAGCTTTCTTT
>TRBV28|TRBJ2-7|many|TRBD1
CASSFRDRGVYEQYF
TGTGCCAGCAGTTTCCGGGACAGGGGCGTTTACGAGCAGTACTTC
>TRBV11-1|TRBJ1-1|many|TRBD1
CASSRTGGRTEAFF
TGTGCCAGCAGCCGTACAGGGGGGCGGACTGAAGCTTTCTTT
>TRBV20-1|TRBJ2-1|NA|NA
CSARDPRAGGYNEQFF
TGCAGTGCTAGAGATCCCCGGGCCGGCGGTTACAATGAGCAGTTCTTC
>TRBV9|TRBJ2-3|few|NA
CASSVDRGYLTDTQYF
TGTGCCAGCAGCGTAGATAGGGGGTACCTCACAGATACGCAGTATTTT
>TRBV12-3/TRBV12-4|TRBJ1-3|few|NA
CASDRSSGNTIYF
TGTGCCAGCGACAGGTCCTCTGGAAACACCATATATTTT
>TRBV12-3/TRBV12-4|TRBJ2-5|many|NA
CASSLMGPGRETQYF
TGTGCCAGCAGTTTGATGGGGCCTGGGAGAGAGACCCAGTACTTC